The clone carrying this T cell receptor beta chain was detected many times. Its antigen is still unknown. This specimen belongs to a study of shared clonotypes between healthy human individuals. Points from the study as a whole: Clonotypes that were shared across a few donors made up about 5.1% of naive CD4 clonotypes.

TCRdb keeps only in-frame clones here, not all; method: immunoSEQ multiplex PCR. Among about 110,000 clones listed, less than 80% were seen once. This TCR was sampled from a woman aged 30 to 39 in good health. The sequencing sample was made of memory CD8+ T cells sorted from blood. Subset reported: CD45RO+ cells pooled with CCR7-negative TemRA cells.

The CDR3 DNA is TGTGCCAGCAGTAAACCGGGACAGGCATACAATGAGCAGTTCTTC. This encodes CASSKPGQAYNEQFF. The rearrangement uses TRBV28 and TRBJ2-1; 8 bases map to TRBD1. There are 15 residues in the CDR3. Germline values: CDR1 MDHEN, CDR2 SYDVKM. The V gene end was trimmed by 5 bases and the J gene end by 4 bases; junction bases not matched to a gene: 7.